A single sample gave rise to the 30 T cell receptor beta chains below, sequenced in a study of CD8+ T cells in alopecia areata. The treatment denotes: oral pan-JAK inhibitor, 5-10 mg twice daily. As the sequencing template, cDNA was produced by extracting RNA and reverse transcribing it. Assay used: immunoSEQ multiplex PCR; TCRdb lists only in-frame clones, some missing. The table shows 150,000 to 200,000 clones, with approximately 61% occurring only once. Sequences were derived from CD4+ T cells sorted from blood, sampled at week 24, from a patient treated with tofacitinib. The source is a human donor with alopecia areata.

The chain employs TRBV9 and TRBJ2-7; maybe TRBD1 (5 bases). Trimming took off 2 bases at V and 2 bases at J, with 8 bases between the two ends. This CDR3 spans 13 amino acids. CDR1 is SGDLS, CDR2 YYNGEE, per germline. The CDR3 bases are TGTGCCAGCAGCGTGGGGCTCGCCTACGAGCAGTACTTC. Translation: CASSVGLAYEQYF.

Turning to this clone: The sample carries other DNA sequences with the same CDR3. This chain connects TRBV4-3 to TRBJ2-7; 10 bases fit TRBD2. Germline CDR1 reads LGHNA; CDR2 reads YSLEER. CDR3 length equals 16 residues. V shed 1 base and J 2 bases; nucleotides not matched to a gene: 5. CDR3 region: CASSQGGSGGAYEQYF. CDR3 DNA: TGCGCCAGCAGCCAAGGGGGCAGCGGGGGGGCCTACGAGCAGTACTTC.

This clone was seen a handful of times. CDR3 in amino acids: CASIRTALTEAFF. CDR3 sequence (DNA): TGTGCCAGCATTCGGACAGCACTAACTGAAGCTTTCTTT. This chain uses TRBV6-6 with TRBJ1-1, with D maybe TRBD1 (6 bases). Germline values: CDR1 MNHNY, CDR2 SVGAGI (reference sequence). There are 13 residues in the CDR3. V was trimmed by 7 bases and J by 5 bases, leaving 14 bases between them.

CDR3 nucleotides: TGCGCCAGCAGCCAAGGGAGCACACGGGATGAAAAACTGTTTTTT. Translation gives CASSQGSTRDEKLFF. The genes are TRBV4-3 and TRBJ1-4; the D is unclear. Between the trimmed V and J ends, which lost 1 base and 6 bases, there was a span of 12 bases. CDR3 length: 15 amino acids. Germline V gives CDR1 LGHNA, CDR2 YSLEER.

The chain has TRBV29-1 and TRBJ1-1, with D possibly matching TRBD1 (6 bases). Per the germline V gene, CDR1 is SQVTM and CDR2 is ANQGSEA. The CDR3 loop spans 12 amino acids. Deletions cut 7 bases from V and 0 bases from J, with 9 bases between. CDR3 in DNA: TGCAGCGGTACAGGGATGAACACTGAAGCTTTCTTT. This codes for CSGTGMNTEAFF.

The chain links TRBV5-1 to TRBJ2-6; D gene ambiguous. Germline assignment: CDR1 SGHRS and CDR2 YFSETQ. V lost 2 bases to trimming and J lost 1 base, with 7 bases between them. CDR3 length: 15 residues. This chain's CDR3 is CASSLDGSGANVLTF. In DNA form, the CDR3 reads TGCGCCAGCAGCTTAGACGGATCTGGGGCCAACGTCCTGACTTTC.

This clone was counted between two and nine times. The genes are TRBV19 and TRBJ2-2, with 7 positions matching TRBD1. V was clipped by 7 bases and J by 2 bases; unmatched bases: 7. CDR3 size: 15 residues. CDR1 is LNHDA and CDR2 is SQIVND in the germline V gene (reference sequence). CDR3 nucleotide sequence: TGTGCCAGTACCTTAACAGGGGTTAACACCGGGGAGCTGTTTTTT. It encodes CASTLTGVNTGELFF.

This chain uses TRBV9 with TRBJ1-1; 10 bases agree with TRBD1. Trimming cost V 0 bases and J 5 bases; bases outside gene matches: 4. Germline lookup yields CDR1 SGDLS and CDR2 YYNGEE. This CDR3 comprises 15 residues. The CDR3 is CASSVAPGQGTEAFF. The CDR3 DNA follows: TGTGCCAGCAGCGTAGCTCCGGGACAGGGGACTGAAGCTTTCTTT.

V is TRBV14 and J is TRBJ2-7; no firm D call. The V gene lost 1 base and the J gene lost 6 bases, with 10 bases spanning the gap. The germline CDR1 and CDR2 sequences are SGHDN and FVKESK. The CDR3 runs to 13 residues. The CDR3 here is CASSQVFSSEQYF. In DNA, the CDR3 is TGTGCCAGCAGCCAAGTCTTTAGTTCCGAGCAGTACTTC.

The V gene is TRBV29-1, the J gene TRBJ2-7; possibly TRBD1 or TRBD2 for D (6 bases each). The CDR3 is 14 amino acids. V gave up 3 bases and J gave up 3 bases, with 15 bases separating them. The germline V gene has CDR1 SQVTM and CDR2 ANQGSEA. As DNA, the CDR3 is TGCAGCGTTGATGCCCCCGGGGGCCTCTACGAGCAGTACTTC. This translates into CSVDAPGGLYEQYF.

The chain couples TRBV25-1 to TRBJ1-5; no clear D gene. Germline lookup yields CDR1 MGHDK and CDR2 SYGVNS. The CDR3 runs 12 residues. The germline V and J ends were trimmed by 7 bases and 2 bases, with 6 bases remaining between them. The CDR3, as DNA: TGTGCCAGCAATTCCGGCAATCAGCCCCAGCATTTT. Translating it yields CASNSGNQPQHF.

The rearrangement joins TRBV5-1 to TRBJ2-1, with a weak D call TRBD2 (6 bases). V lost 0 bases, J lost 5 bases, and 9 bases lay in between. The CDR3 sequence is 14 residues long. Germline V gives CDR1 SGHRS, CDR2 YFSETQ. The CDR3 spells CASSLVAGNNEQFF. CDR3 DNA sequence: TGCGCCAGCAGCTTGGTGGCGGGGAACAATGAGCAGTTCTTC.

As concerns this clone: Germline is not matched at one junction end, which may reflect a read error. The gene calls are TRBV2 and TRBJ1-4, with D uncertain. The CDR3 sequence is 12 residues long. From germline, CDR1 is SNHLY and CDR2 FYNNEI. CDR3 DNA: TGTGCCAGCAGTACTCGGACCTGGTCGCTTGATTTT. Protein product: CASSTRTWSLDF.

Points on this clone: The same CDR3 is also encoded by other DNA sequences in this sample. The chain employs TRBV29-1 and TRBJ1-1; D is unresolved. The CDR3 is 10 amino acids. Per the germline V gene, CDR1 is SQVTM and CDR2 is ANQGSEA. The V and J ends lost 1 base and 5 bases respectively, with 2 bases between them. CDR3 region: CSVEGTEAFF. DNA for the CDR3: TGCAGCGTTGAAGGGACTGAAGCTTTCTTT. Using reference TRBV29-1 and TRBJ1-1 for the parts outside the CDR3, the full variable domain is SAVISQKPSRDICQRGTSLTIQCQVDSQVTMMFWYRQQPGQSLTLIATANQGSEATYESGFVIDKFPISRPNLTFSTLTVSNMSPEDSSIYLCSVEGTEAFFGQGTRLTVV.

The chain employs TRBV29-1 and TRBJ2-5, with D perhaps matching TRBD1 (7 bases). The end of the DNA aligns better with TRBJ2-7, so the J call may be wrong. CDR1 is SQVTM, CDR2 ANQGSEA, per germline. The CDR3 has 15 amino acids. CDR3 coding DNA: TGCAGCGTTCGGGGGCCGGGACAGAACATTCTCGAGCAGTACTTC. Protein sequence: CSVRGPGQNILEQYF.

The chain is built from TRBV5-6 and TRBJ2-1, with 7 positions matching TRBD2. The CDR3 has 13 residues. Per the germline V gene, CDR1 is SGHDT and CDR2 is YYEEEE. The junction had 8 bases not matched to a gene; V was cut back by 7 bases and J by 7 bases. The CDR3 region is CASALPGGNEQFF. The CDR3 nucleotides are TGTGCCAGCGCCCTTCCGGGAGGTAATGAGCAGTTCTTC.

Here the CDR3 DNA reads TGTGCCAGCACCCCGACAGGGGCTGAAGCTTTCTTT. Its translation: CASTPTGAEAFF. The chain combines TRBV9 with TRBJ1-1; 8 bases line up with TRBD1. There are 12 residues in the CDR3. Germline CDR1 is SGDLS and CDR2 is YYNGEE. V lost 6 bases, J lost 6 bases, and 4 bases stayed unmatched. Combining the CDR3 with reference TRBV9 and TRBJ1-1 gives the whole variable domain DSGVTQTPKHLITATGQRVTLRCSPRSGDLSVYWYQQSLDQGLQFLIQYYNGEERAKGNILERFSAQQFPDLHSELNLSSLELGDSALYFCASTPTGAEAFFGQGTRLTVV.

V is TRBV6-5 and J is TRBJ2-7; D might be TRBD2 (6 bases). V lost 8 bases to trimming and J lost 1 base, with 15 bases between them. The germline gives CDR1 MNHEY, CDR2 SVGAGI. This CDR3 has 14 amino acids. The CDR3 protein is CASGNVGGSYEQYF. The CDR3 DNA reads TGTGCCAGCGGTAACGTGGGGGGATCCTACGAGCAGTACTTC.

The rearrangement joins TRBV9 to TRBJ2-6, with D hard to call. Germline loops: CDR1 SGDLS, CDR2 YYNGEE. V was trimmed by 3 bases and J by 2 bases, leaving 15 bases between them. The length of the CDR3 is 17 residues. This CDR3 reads CASSGTRGVPGANVLTF. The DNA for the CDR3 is TGTGCCAGCAGCGGAACAAGAGGAGTGCCTGGGGCCAACGTCCTGACTTTC.

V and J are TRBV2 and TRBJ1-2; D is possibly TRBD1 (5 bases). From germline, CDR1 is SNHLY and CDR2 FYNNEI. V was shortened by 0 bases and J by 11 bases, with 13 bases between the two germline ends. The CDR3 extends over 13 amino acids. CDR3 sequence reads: CASSEARSGGYTF. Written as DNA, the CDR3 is TGTGCCAGCAGTGAAGCCAGGTCCGGGGGTTACACCTTC.

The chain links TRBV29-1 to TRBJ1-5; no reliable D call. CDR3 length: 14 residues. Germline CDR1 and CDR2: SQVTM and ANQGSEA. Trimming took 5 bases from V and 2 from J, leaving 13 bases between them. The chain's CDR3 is CSVKPSAGNQPQHF. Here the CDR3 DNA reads TGCAGCGTTAAGCCGAGTGCGGGCAATCAGCCCCAGCATTTT.

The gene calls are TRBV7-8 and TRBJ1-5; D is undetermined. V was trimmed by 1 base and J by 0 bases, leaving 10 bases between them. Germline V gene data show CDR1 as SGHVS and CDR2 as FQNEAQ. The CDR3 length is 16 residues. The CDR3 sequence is CASSLVGGVSNQPQHF. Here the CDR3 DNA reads TGTGCCAGCAGCTTAGTGGGAGGTGTTAGCAATCAGCCCCAGCATTTT.

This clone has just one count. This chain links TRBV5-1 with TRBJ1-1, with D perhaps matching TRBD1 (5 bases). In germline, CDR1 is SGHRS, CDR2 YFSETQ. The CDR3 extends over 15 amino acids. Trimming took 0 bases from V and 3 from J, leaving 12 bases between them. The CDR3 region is CASSLGLGTDTEAFF. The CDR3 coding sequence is TGCGCCAGCAGCTTGGGTCTGGGGACGGACACTGAAGCTTTCTTT.

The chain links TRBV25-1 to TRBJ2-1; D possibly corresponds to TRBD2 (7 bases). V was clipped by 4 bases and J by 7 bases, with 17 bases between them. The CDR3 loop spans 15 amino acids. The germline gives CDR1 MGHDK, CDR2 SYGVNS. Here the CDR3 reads CASSGTGGLWNEQFF. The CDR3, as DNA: TGTGCCAGCAGTGGTACGGGGGGCCTGTGGAATGAGCAGTTCTTC.

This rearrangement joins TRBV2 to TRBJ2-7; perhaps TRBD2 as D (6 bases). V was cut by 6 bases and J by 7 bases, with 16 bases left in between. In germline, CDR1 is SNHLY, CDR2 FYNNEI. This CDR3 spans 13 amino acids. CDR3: CASRNSGVPEQYF. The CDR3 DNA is TGTGCCAGCAGAAATTCGGGGGTCCCTGAGCAGTACTTC.

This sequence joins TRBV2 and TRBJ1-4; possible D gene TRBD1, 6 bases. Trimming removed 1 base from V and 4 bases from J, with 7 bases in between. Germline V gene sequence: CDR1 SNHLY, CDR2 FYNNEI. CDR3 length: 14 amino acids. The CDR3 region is CASSEGTVNEKLFF. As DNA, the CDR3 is TGTGCCAGCAGTGAAGGGACAGTTAATGAAAAACTGTTTTTT.

The CDR3 region is CASSSATRNEAFF. CDR3 nucleotides: TGTGCCAGCAGCTCAGCGACTCGGAATGAAGCTTTCTTT. This chain connects TRBV9 to TRBJ1-1; unclear D gene. The CDR3 loop spans 13 amino acids. Deletions cut 4 bases from V and 7 bases from J, with 14 bases between. The germline gives CDR1 SGDLS, CDR2 YYNGEE. The entire variable domain, with the rest obtained from reference TRBV9 and TRBJ1-1, is as follows: DSGVTQTPKHLITATGQRVTLRCSPRSGDLSVYWYQQSLDQGLQFLIQYYNGEERAKGNILERFSAQQFPDLHSELNLSSLELGDSALYFCASSSATRNEAFFGQGTRLTVV.

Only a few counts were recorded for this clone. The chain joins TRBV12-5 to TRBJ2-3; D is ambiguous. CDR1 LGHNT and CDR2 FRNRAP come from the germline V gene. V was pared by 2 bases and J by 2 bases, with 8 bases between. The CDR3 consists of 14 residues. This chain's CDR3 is CASGLSRLTDTQYF. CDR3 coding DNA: TGTGCTAGTGGTTTGTCCAGACTCACAGATACGCAGTATTTT.

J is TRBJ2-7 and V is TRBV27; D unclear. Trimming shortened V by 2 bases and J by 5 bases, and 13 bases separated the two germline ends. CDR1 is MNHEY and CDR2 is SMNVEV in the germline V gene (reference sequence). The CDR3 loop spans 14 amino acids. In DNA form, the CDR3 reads TGTGCCAGCAGTTTACACAGATTCGTGAACGAGCAGTACTTC. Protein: CASSLHRFVNEQYF.

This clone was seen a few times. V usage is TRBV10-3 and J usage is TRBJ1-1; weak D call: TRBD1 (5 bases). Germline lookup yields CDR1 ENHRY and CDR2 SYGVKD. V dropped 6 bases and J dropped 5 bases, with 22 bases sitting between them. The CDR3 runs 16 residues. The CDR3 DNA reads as TGTGCCATCAGCGGTCAAGAGCAGGGATCCGGAACTGAAGCTTTCTTT. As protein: CAISGQEQGSGTEAFF.